The 31 T cell receptor beta chains below come from one sample, sequenced in a study of blood T cell repertoires in COVID-19. Produced via immunoSEQ multiplex PCR; TCRdb's table is partial and in-frame only. The sample has approximately 280,000 clones, 88% seen once. Specimen: peripheral blood. The origin of the receptors is a man between 18 and 29 years old with active or convalescent COVID-19.

The genes are TRBV20-1 and TRBJ1-1; 7 nucleotides agree with TRBD1. Trimming took 3 bases from V and 4 from J; bases not matched to a gene: 11. This CDR3 region has 15 residues. Germline CDR1 is DFQATT and CDR2 is SNEGSKA (reference sequence). The DNA of the CDR3 is TGCAGTGCTAGTGGGGACAGCTCTCTCGGCACTGAAGCTTTCTTT. Amino acid sequence: CSASGDSSLGTEAFF.

For this clone: The sample holds other DNA sequences that translate to the same CDR3. The chain joins TRBV5-1 to TRBJ2-1, with TRBD2 matching over 8 bases. V was pared by 0 bases and J by 0 bases, with 5 bases of the junction left unmatched. Per the germline V gene, CDR1 is SGHRS and CDR2 is YFSETQ. The CDR3 runs to 17 residues. CDR3 region: CASSLEASGSSYNEQFF. The CDR3 DNA follows: TGCGCCAGCAGCTTGGAGGCTAGCGGGTCCTCCTACAATGAGCAGTTCTTC.

The chain has TRBV4-1 and TRBJ1-1, with D hard to call. This CDR3 has 15 amino acids. The germline CDR1 and CDR2 sequences are MGHRA and YSYEKL. V gave up 4 bases and J gave up 2 bases, with 14 bases separating them. CDR3 region: CASSPPGRINTEAFF. The DNA for the CDR3 is TGCGCCAGCAGCCCACCAGGCAGGATAAACACTGAAGCTTTCTTT.

This clone was observed once. The junction shows a germline mismatch at one end, possibly a read error. V and J are TRBV5-4 and TRBJ1-1, with a tentative D call TRBD1 (5 bases). Germline values: CDR1 SGHNT, CDR2 YYREEE (reference sequence). There are 12 residues in the CDR3. In nucleotides, the CDR3 is TGTGCCAGCAGCTTGGGCTCTGGGGGGACCTACTTT. It specifies CASSLGSGGTYF.

The genes are TRBV29-1 and TRBJ2-2, with TRBD1 matching 9 bases. V was clipped by 7 bases and J by 5 bases; unmatched bases: 8. Germline V gene sequence: CDR1 SQVTM, CDR2 ANQGSEA. The CDR3 contains 14 residues. The CDR3 DNA reads TGCAGCGCCTCCGGGACAGGGTTAACCGGGGAGCTGTTTTTT. It specifies CSASGTGLTGELFF.

The chain joins TRBV18 to TRBJ2-6; D is unresolved. The CDR3 totals 13 residues. Germline CDR1 KGHSH, CDR2 LQKENI. Trimming left V 3 bases short and J 4 bases short, with 4 bases between. CDR3 nucleotide sequence: TGTGCCAGCTCACCGGGCGGGGCCAACGTCCTGACTTTC. Protein sequence: CASSPGGANVLTF. Complete variable domain (other parts from reference TRBV18 and TRBJ2-6): NAGVMQNPRHLVRRRGQEARLRCSPMKGHSHVYWYRQLPEEGLKFMVYLQKENIIDESGMPKERFSAEFPKEGPSILRIQQVVRGDSAAYFCASSPGGANVLTFGAGSRLTVL.

The genes are TRBV16 and TRBJ1-5; D is possibly TRBD1 (5 bases). V lost 3 bases and J lost 5, with 8 bases in between. Germline V gives CDR1 KGHSY, CDR2 FQNENV. CDR3 length: 13 residues. The CDR3: CASSHLQDQPQHF. The CDR3 nucleotides read TGTGCCAGCAGCCATCTACAGGATCAGCCCCAGCATTTT.

V and J are TRBV5-6 and TRBJ1-2; 7 positions agree with TRBD1. This CDR3 contains 14 residues. The V gene's germline CDR1 is SGHDT and CDR2 YYEEEE. Trimming removed 4 bases from V and 3 bases from J; junction bases left unmatched: 6. CDR3: CASSQGDSYYGYTF. CDR3 in DNA: TGTGCCAGCAGCCAGGGGGACAGTTACTATGGCTACACCTTC.

The chain links TRBV9 to TRBJ1-2; weak D call: TRBD1 (5 bases). V lost 4 bases and J lost 8, with 18 bases in between. CDR3 length equals 14 residues. Germline values: CDR1 SGDLS, CDR2 YYNGEE. CDR3 sequence reads: CASSTRPGREGYTF. CDR3 bases: TGTGCCAGCAGCACGCGACCAGGGCGGGAAGGCTACACCTTC. The full variable domain, completed using reference TRBV9 and TRBJ1-2, is DSGVTQTPKHLITATGQRVTLRCSPRSGDLSVYWYQQSLDQGLQFLIQYYNGEERAKGNILERFSAQQFPDLHSELNLSSLELGDSALYFCASSTRPGREGYTFGSGTRLTVV.

V is TRBV13 and J is TRBJ2-3; the D gene is possibly TRBD2 (6 bases). The V gene's germline CDR1 is PRHDT and CDR2 FYEKMQ (reference sequence). The V end was cut by 2 bases, the J end by 3 bases, with 9 bases between. This CDR3 comprises 14 residues. CDR3 sequence (DNA): TGTGCCAGCAGCTTAAAAGGACTAACAGATACGCAGTATTTT. Translating gives CASSLKGLTDTQYF. The full variable domain, completed using reference TRBV13 and TRBJ2-3, is AAGVIQSPRHLIKEKRETATLKCYPIPRHDTVYWYQQGPGQDPQFLISFYEKMQSDKGSIPDRFSAQQFSDYHSELNMSSLELGDSALYFCASSLKGLTDTQYFGPGTRLTVL.

The V call is TRBV7-9, the J call TRBJ1-2, with D perhaps TRBD1 (6 bases). The ends were cut back, 5 bases at V and 6 bases at J, with 13 bases in the middle. Germline values: CDR1 SEHNR, CDR2 FQNEAQ (reference sequence). The CDR3 runs 13 residues. This CDR3 is CASSHGQKNGYTF. The CDR3 DNA sequence: TGTGCCAGCAGCCACGGACAGAAAAATGGCTACACCTTC.

Only one count was recorded for this clone. The chain carries TRBV4-3 and TRBJ1-1, with 9 bases matching TRBD1. Trimming at V came to 1 base and at J to 11 bases, leaving 8 bases not matched to a gene. Germline lookup yields CDR1 LGHNA and CDR2 YSLEER. CDR3 length: 14 amino acids. CDR3 nucleotide sequence: TGCGCCAGCAGCCAAGTACAGGGGGCGGTTGGGGCTTTCTTT. The encoded protein is CASSQVQGAVGAFF.

The chain is built from TRBV29-1 and TRBJ1-2, with D uncertain. Germline V gives CDR1 SQVTM, CDR2 ANQGSEA. The CDR3 is 13 residues long. The V end lost 7 bases, the J end lost 1 base, and 13 bases lay between the germline ends. The CDR3 bases are TGCAGCGCCGTGATCCGGGGTAACTATGGCTACACCTTC. It is translated as CSAVIRGNYGYTF.

The CDR3, as DNA: TGTGCCAGCAGCTTATGGGCAGGGGGCTATCAGCCCCAGCATTTT. Its translation: CASSLWAGGYQPQHF. The chain is built from TRBV7-8 and TRBJ1-5, with 8 nucleotides matching TRBD1. The CDR3 runs 15 residues. Looked up from germline, CDR1 is SGHVS and CDR2 is FQNEAQ. After removal of 2 bases from V and 5 bases from J, the junction contained 5 bases not matched to a gene.

The chain couples TRBV5-6 to TRBJ1-2; D uncertain. The CDR3 is 14 amino acids. V lost 0 bases to trimming and J lost 0 bases, with 6 bases between them. Germline loops: CDR1 SGHDT, CDR2 YYEEEE. DNA for the CDR3: TGTGCCAGCAGCTTGGCGGGGTCTAACTATGGCTACACCTTC. Translation gives CASSLAGSNYGYTF.

The chain is built from TRBV2 and TRBJ2-7; D is unresolved. Germline-derived CDR1 and CDR2 are SNHLY and FYNNEI. CDR3 length: 11 residues. V was pared by 9 bases and J by 5 bases, with 11 bases between. CDR3 region: CASGAHDEQYF. The CDR3 DNA follows: TGTGCCAGTGGTGCGCATGACGAGCAGTACTTC.

The rearrangement uses TRBV13 and TRBJ1-2; no firm D call. This CDR3 is 12 amino acids long. V lost 2 bases and J 6 bases, leaving 7 bases between the germline ends. Looked up from germline, CDR1 is PRHDT and CDR2 is FYEKMQ (reference sequence). The CDR3 bases are TGTGCCAGCAGCTTACAACGGGATGGCTACACCTTC. Its protein product is CASSLQRDGYTF.

The genes are TRBV11-2 and TRBJ1-6; unclear D gene. The CDR3 consists of 17 residues. Between the trimmed V and J ends, which lost 3 bases and 2 bases, there was a span of 14 bases. CDR1 is SGHAT, CDR2 FQNNGV, per germline. This CDR3 reads CASSFMGTRPYNSPLHF. Here the CDR3 DNA reads TGTGCCAGCAGCTTTATGGGCACGCGACCCTATAATTCACCCCTCCACTTT. The variable domain in full, with the rest retrieved from reference TRBV11-2 and TRBJ1-6, is EAGVAQSPRYKIIEKRQSVAFWCNPISGHATLYWYQQILGQGPKLLIQFQNNGVVDDSQLPKDRFSAERLKGVDSTLKIQPAKLEDSAVYLCASSFMGTRPYNSPLHFGNGTRLTVT.

The chain links TRBV11-3 to TRBJ2-3, with 14 bases lining up with TRBD2. Germline loops: CDR1 SGHNT, CDR2 YENEEA. The CDR3 length is 16 residues. J was trimmed by 4 bases and V by 5 bases; bases with no gene match: 5. The CDR3 nucleotides are TGTGCCAGCAGCAAAGGGACTAGCGGGGGCCCAGATACGCAGTATTTT. It is translated as CASSKGTSGGPDTQYF.

V is TRBV6-5 and J is TRBJ2-2; D is perhaps TRBD1 (5 bases). V lost 6 bases and J lost 5, with 10 bases in between. This CDR3 has 13 amino acids. Germline CDR1 and CDR2: MNHEY and SVGAGI. The CDR3 region is CASRMNRTGELFF. The CDR3 DNA reads TGTGCCAGCAGAATGAACAGGACCGGGGAGCTGTTTTTT.

The chain links TRBV7-2 to TRBJ1-2; tentative D call: TRBD1 (5 bases). CDR1 is SGHTA and CDR2 is FQGNSA in the germline V gene. The CDR3 contains 14 residues. Trimming shortened V by 1 base and J by 6 bases, and 12 bases separated the two germline ends. This CDR3 is CASSLVAAGHGYTF. In DNA form, the CDR3 reads TGTGCCAGCAGCTTAGTTGCGGCAGGGCATGGCTACACCTTC. The full variable domain, in which reference TRBV7-2 and TRBJ1-2 provide the parts outside the CDR3, is GAGVSQSPSNKVTEKGKDVELRCDPISGHTALYWYRQSLGQGLEFLIYFQGNSAPDKSGLPSDRFSAERTGGSVSTLTIQRTQQEDSAVYLCASSLVAAGHGYTFGSGTRLTVV.

V gene TRBV19 combines with J gene TRBJ1-1; 7 positions agree with TRBD1. Trimming cost V 2 bases and J 3 bases; bases outside gene matches: 9. This CDR3 is built from 16 residues. From germline, CDR1 is LNHDA and CDR2 SQIVND (reference sequence). The CDR3 region is CASSIWAGGRDTEAFF. The DNA for the CDR3 is TGTGCCAGTAGTATATGGGCAGGGGGAAGGGACACTGAAGCTTTCTTT.

The chain links TRBV6-5 to TRBJ2-3, with TRBD2 matching 9 bases. This CDR3 is 16 amino acids long. The germline V gene encodes CDR1 MNHEY and CDR2 SVGAGI. After removal of 2 bases from V and 2 bases from J, the junction contained 5 bases not matched to a gene. The CDR3 DNA reads TGTGCCAGCAGTTACGGGCTAGCGGGGACCACAGATACGCAGTATTTT. This translates into CASSYGLAGTTDTQYF.

This clone was detected only a few times. The gene calls are TRBV27 and TRBJ1-6; no clear D. CDR3 length equals 12 residues. The germline CDR1 and CDR2 sequences are MNHEY and SMNVEV (reference sequence). V gave up 3 bases and J gave up 6 bases, with 3 bases separating them. For the CDR3, the DNA is TGTGCCAGCAGTTTTAGTAATTCACCCCTCCACTTT. Translating it yields CASSFSNSPLHF.

This chain links TRBV2 with TRBJ2-7; 10 bases match TRBD2. This CDR3 comprises 15 residues. Germline values: CDR1 SNHLY, CDR2 FYNNEI. V shed 3 bases and J 3 bases; nucleotides not matched to a gene: 5. CDR3 protein: CASSELGTSVYEQYF. In DNA form, the CDR3 reads TGTGCCAGCAGTGAGTTGGGGACTAGCGTCTACGAGCAGTACTTC.

The chain carries TRBV7-8 and TRBJ1-5, with 8 bases identical to TRBD1. Germline loops: CDR1 SGHVS, CDR2 FQNEAQ. The ends lost 4 bases at V and 8 bases at J; junction bases unmatched: 10. The CDR3 has 15 residues. Written as DNA, the CDR3 is TGTGCCAGCAGCTCACATGGACAGGGACAAGAGCCCCAGCATTTT. This gives the protein CASSSHGQGQEPQHF.

The chain is built from TRBV7-2 and TRBJ2-5, with D unclear. CDR3 length equals 11 residues. V was trimmed by 5 bases and J by 5 bases, leaving 6 bases between them. Germline CDR1 and CDR2: SGHTA and FQGNSA. The CDR3 DNA reads as TGTGCCAGCAGCCCCTCGGAGACCCAGTACTTC. It encodes CASSPSETQYF.

This clone appeared a few times. This chain joins TRBV7-2 and TRBJ1-6, with 9 positions matching TRBD1. With 5 bases clipped from V and 5 bases from J, the junction kept 4 bases outside the gene matches. CDR3 length: 15 residues. Per germline, CDR1 SGHTA and CDR2 FQGNSA. Here the CDR3 reads CASSERDRDNSPLHF. In DNA, the CDR3 is TGTGCCAGCAGCGAACGGGACAGGGATAATTCACCCCTCCACTTT.

The chain combines TRBV19 with TRBJ2-4; 7 nucleotides align to TRBD2. The CDR3 consists of 16 residues. The ends lost 2 bases at V and 6 bases at J; junction bases unmatched: 10. Germline V gene data show CDR1 as LNHDA and CDR2 as SQIVND (reference sequence). As DNA, the CDR3 is TGTGCCAGTAGTATACGGGCAGCGGGGCTCCTAAACATTCAGTACTTC. This gives the protein CASSIRAAGLLNIQYF.

The chain recombines TRBV29-1 with TRBJ1-2; D call uncertain. The CDR3 covers 13 residues. Trimming removed 7 bases from V and 0 bases from J, with 12 bases in between. Germline V gene sequence: CDR1 SQVTM, CDR2 ANQGSEA. CDR3 in amino acids: CSAPGDPNYGYTF. The DNA for the CDR3 is TGCAGCGCTCCGGGAGATCCTAACTATGGCTACACCTTC. Full variable domain (rest looked up from reference TRBV29-1 and TRBJ1-2): SAVISQKPSRDICQRGTSLTIQCQVDSQVTMMFWYRQQPGQSLTLIATANQGSEATYESGFVIDKFPISRPNLTFSTLTVSNMSPEDSSIYLCSAPGDPNYGYTFGSGTRLTVV.

This sequence joins TRBV4-1 and TRBJ2-3; TRBD1 agrees at 7 bases. This CDR3 is 15 amino acids long. CDR1 is MGHRA, CDR2 YSYEKL, per germline. The ends lost 6 bases at V and 2 bases at J; junction bases unmatched: 8. CDR3 in amino acids: CASRTGTEYTDTQYF. The CDR3 DNA sequence: TGCGCCAGCAGGACCGGGACAGAGTACACAGATACGCAGTATTTT.